This TCR beta chain was sequenced during a study of blood T cell repertoires in COVID-19. Across the whole study: Donors in the United States, Italy and Spain gave samples during acute or convalescent COVID-19. Nucleic acid was either cDNA or gDNA, and it came from T cells, B-cell-depleted T cells, or PBMCs.

Original data processing: Quantification of nucleated cells was approximated via reference gene primer amplification. Profiled with immunoSEQ multiplex PCR; TCRdb holds only in-frame clones, not every one. V and J calls and clone size are given by that table; D and trimming were obtained from the DNA. The profile shows 180,000 or so clones, 65% to 85% of them singletons. Germline V CDR1 and CDR2: MDHEN, SYDVKM. Trimming cost V 3 bases and J 9 bases; bases outside gene matches: 9. The CDR3 totals 17 residues. Cohort 3 recovery required two negative PCRs, clearance, or symptom resolution. This sequence joins TRBV28 and TRBJ1-6; the match to TRBD1 covers 12 bases. The sample taken for sequencing was PBMCs or T cells enriched from blood (not recorded which). The sequence was collected from a woman aged 60 to 75 who had recovered from COVID-19. CDR3 in DNA: TGTGCCAGCAGTTTGGGGACAGGGGGCCGGTGGGGTTCACCCCTCCACTTT. Translating it yields CASSLGTGGRWGSPLHF.